Presented here are 10 T cell receptor beta chains from one specimen sequenced in a study of cytomegalovirus exposure and HLA in healthy donors. Vbeta (60) and Jbeta (13) primers were used in the PCR. TCRdb's table, derived via immunoSEQ multiplex PCR, lists solely in-frame clones and lacks some. The sample lists 95,000 to 100,000 clones; roughly 79% were seen once. The sequenced sample was PBMCs. The source of these receptors is a woman in her thirties or forties in good health and CMV-seronegative.

The J gene is TRBJ1-4, the V gene TRBV6-5, with D unclear. Germline CDR1 reads MNHEY; CDR2 reads SVGAGI. The CDR3 has 15 residues. V gave up 0 bases and J gave up 0 bases, with 5 bases separating them. The CDR3 sequence: CASSYSSTTNEKLFF. In DNA, the CDR3 is TGTGCCAGCAGTTACTCTTCTACAACTAATGAAAAACTGTTTTTT.

The V and J genes are TRBV21-1 and TRBJ1-2; the D call TRBD1 from the table was never checked on the DNA. TRBV21-1 is recorded as a pseudogene. The CDR3 length is 15 residues. CDR3 residues: CASSNRTGPNYGYTF. The CDR3 DNA sequence: TGTGCCAGCAGCAACCGTACAGGGCCCAACTATGGCTACACCTTC.

This clone has a handful of counts. An end of the junction differs from the germline gene, which may be a read error. V gene TRBV7-9 combines with J gene TRBJ2-7; D unclear. The V gene's germline CDR1 is SEHNR and CDR2 FQNEAQ (reference sequence). The CDR3 is 12 amino acids. The DNA for the CDR3 is TGTTCCAGCAGCTTAGGCGCTTACGAGCAGTACTTC. Translated: CSSSLGAYEQYF.

This clone appeared a single time. The chain links TRBV25-1 to TRBJ1-4, with D possibly TRBD1 on 6 matching bases. Germline lookup yields CDR1 MGHDK and CDR2 SYGVNS. The CDR3 runs 17 residues. Trimming removed 3 bases from V and 0 bases from J, with 14 bases in between. This chain's CDR3 is CASSDPGQRTTNEKLFF. DNA of the CDR3: TGTGCCAGCAGTGATCCAGGACAGCGCACAACTAATGAAAAACTGTTTTTT.

A few counts support this clone. CDR3 sequence (DNA): TGTGCCAGTAGAACAGGCGGCGAGCAGTACTTC. Translated: CASRTGGEQYF. The V and J genes are TRBV19 and TRBJ2-7; the D gene is possibly TRBD1 (5 bases). Germline CDR1 reads LNHDA; CDR2 reads SQIVND (reference sequence). CDR3 length: 11 residues. Trimming removed 6 bases from V and 6 bases from J, with 9 bases in between.

The J gene is TRBJ2-5, the V gene TRBV11-3; D call uncertain. V was pared by 5 bases and J by 0 bases, with 13 bases between. CDR1 is SGHNT and CDR2 is YENEEA in the germline V gene. The CDR3 contains 15 residues. The CDR3 DNA reads as TGTGCCAGCAGCCCCGGGTCCACTTACCAAGAGACCCAGTACTTC. It translates to CASSPGSTYQETQYF.

V is TRBV9 and J is TRBJ2-2, with a weak D call TRBD1 (6 bases). Germline lookup yields CDR1 SGDLS and CDR2 YYNGEE. The CDR3 runs to 14 residues. Trimming took off 2 bases at V and 5 bases at J, with 10 bases between the two ends. The CDR3 bases are TGTGCCAGCAGCGTCAGGGGTCTAACCGGGGAGCTGTTTTTT. It specifies CASSVRGLTGELFF.

This clone appeared a few times. The chain is built from TRBV7-2 and TRBJ2-3, with 7 bases that match TRBD2. CDR1 is SGHTA, CDR2 FQGNSA, per germline. The V segment lost 3 bases and the J segment 2 bases; nucleotides outside the gene matches: 5. This CDR3 is 15 amino acids long. Here the CDR3 reads CASSFWGGYTDTQYF. As DNA, the CDR3 is TGTGCCAGCAGCTTTTGGGGGGGATACACAGATACGCAGTATTTT.

This clone was observed a single time. One end of the junction does not line up with germline, which may come from a read error. The chain links TRBV6-5 to TRBJ1-4; D remains unclear. The CDR3 runs 11 residues. Looked up from germline, CDR1 is MNHEY and CDR2 is SVGAGI. CDR3 DNA sequence: TGTGCCAGCAGAGCACCGGGCCAGGAGGTTTTT. The encoded protein is CASRAPGQEVF.

This chain uses TRBV19 with TRBJ2-5; TRBD2 matches 8 bases. V shed 3 bases, J shed 9 bases, and the junction held 15 bases outside the gene matches. The CDR3 loop spans 16 amino acids. Germline V lookup: CDR1 LNHDA, CDR2 SQIVND (reference sequence). DNA for the CDR3: TGTGCCAGTAGTATCATTGGGTCTAGCGGGCCTCCGGCCCAGTACTTC. Translated, it gives CASSIIGSSGPPAQYF.